These 6 T cell receptor beta chains share one sample of origin, sequenced in a study of T cells after yellow fever vaccination (dated by TCRdb to between 2019 and 2020). Receptors were amplified or captured by 5' RACE. The reads were generated on an Illumina HiSeq 2500. TCRdb trimmed the raw reads at Q25, called clones with MiXCR and kept productive beta chains. Rows with one shared CDR3 protein collapse into an entry with the most common genes and DNA. Within this sample are about 47,000 distinct CDR3 sequences, with roughly 7% of them counted one time only. In total, the top ten clones hold around 28% of the sample. The sample's treatment or condition label, decoded: live attenuated yellow fever vaccine strain. The starting material was CD8+ T cells sorted from PBMCs, obtained approximately 16 days after the first yellow fever vaccination. The receptors stem from a man in his late teens or twenties who received the YFV17D yellow fever vaccine.

This clonotype appeared many times. V is TRBV6-2 or TRBV6-3 and J is TRBJ2-3; D is ambiguous. Germline CDR1 reads MNHEY; CDR2 reads SVGEGT. Trimming shortened V by 2 bases and J by 3 bases, and 3 bases separated the two germline ends. There are 12 residues in the CDR3. This chain's CDR3 is CASSYGTDTQYF. The CDR3 coding sequence is TGTGCCAGCAGTTACGGTACAGATACGCAGTATTTT.

The genes are TRBV10-2 and TRBJ2-7; 9 bases match TRBD2. This CDR3 region has 13 residues. Per germline, CDR1 WSHSY and CDR2 SAAADI. The junction had 3 bases not matched to a gene; V was cut back by 9 bases and J by 0 bases. Here the CDR3 DNA reads TGCGCCAGTCAGACTAGCGGCTCCTACGAGCAGTACTTC. Translating gives CASQTSGSYEQYF.

This chain uses TRBV19 with TRBJ1-5; tentative D call: TRBD1 (5 bases). CDR3 size: 14 residues. Trimming removed 4 bases at V and 5 bases at J, with 12 bases between. Germline assignment: CDR1 LNHDA and CDR2 SQIVND (reference sequence). The CDR3 DNA follows: TGTGCCAGTAGTAGTGACAGATATGATCAGCCCCAGCATTTT. As protein: CASSSDRYDQPQHF.

This clonotype was counted only a few times. The chain employs TRBV27 and TRBJ2-7; tentative D call: TRBD2 (5 bases). The CDR3 is 15 amino acids. Germline V lookup: CDR1 MNHEY, CDR2 SMNVEV (reference sequence). V was trimmed by 5 bases and J by 5 bases, leaving 19 bases between them. The CDR3 region has the DNA TGTGCCAGCAGTATTCCGGGATTGCCCGGGAACGAGCAGTACTTC. Protein: CASSIPGLPGNEQYF.

This clonotype was seen at least ten times. The chain is built from TRBV15 and TRBJ2-5, with D perhaps matching TRBD2 (5 bases). The CDR3 is made up of 16 amino acids. CDR1 and CDR2 from the germline V gene are LNHNV and YYDKDF (reference sequence). Trimming left V 1 base short and J 5 bases short, with 17 bases between. CDR3 protein: CATSRAPGNIQETQYF. The DNA for the CDR3 is TGTGCCACCAGCAGAGCCCCCGGGAACATACAGGAGACCCAGTACTTC.

This clonotype was seen ten or more times. CDR3 nucleotide sequence: TGTGCCAGCAGACACAATAGCGGGGGGGCCTCTGATACGCAGTATTTT. Encoded protein: CASRHNSGGASDTQYF. The J gene is TRBJ2-3, the V gene TRBV6-5, with 11 bases lining up with TRBD2. This CDR3 is built from 16 residues. V lost 6 bases and J lost 6; bases outside the gene matches: 11. Germline values: CDR1 MNHEY, CDR2 SVGAGI.